The TCR beta chain described here comes from a study of T cell repertoires in cytomegalovirus infection. This clonotype was recorded a few times. Its target is unknown. TCRdb analysed the reads with MiXCR anew, one entry per CDR3 protein. Here the sample spans 450,000 to 600,000 distinct CDR3 sequences, 25% to 35% being singletons. Germline CDR1 reads LNHDA; CDR2 reads SQIVND (reference sequence). V dropped 1 base and J dropped 8 bases, with 12 bases sitting between them. The CDR3 extends over 14 amino acids. This chain joins TRBV19 and TRBJ2-1; a weak D match, TRBD1 (5 bases). Sequenced here: cultured PBMCs, sampled from culture after CMV antigen stimulation. The sequence came from a human donor in good health (CMV status not recorded). Some clones in this sample may be carry-over from other donors' samples. The DNA for the CDR3 is TGTGCCAGTAGTATAGCGGCTGGGGCGGATGAGCAGTTCTTC. It is translated as CASSIAAGADEQFF.